This is a list of T cell receptor beta chains from one sample in a study of blood T cell repertoires in COVID-19. Profiled with immunoSEQ multiplex PCR; TCRdb holds only in-frame clones, not every one. The sample contains 160,000 or so clones, nearly 80% of which appear only once. Input material: peripheral blood. These receptors were obtained from a woman older than 75 with acute or convalescent COVID-19. The CDR3 runs from the conserved cysteine through the conserved F or W. The D gene is left open where the match is weak. Size is stated for part of the rows, as once, few or many counts, or as a class when the clone is expanded.

V gene,J gene,D gene,clone size,CDR3 protein,CDR3 DNA
TRBV2,TRBJ1-1,-,-,CASATELNTEAFF,TGTGCCAGCGCCACAGAATTGAACACTGAAGCTTTCTTT
TRBV2,TRBJ2-5,TRBD2,few,CASRALAGGGETQYF,TGTGCCAGCAGAGCACTAGCGGGAGGGGGAGAGACCCAGTACTTC
TRBV11-3,TRBJ2-1,TRBD1,-,CASSPGGQGGASEQFF,TGTGCCAGCAGCCCGGGGGGACAGGGTGGTGCGAGTGAGCAGTTCTTC
TRBV5-6,TRBJ1-1,TRBD1,-,CASSLRTGSIAEAFF,TGTGCCAGCAGCTTGAGGACAGGGAGTATCGCTGAAGCTTTCTTT
TRBV11-3,TRBJ2-1,-,-,CASSLDNYNEQFF,TGTGCCAGCAGCTTAGATAATTACAATGAGCAGTTCTTC
TRBV2,TRBJ2-7,TRBD2,few,CASSRLAGDAYEQYF,TGTGCCAGCAGTCGGCTAGCGGGGGACGCCTACGAGCAGTACTTC
TRBV28,TRBJ1-5,-,-,CASQGTNQPQHF,TGTGCCAGCCAGGGGACCAATCAGCCCCAGCATTTT
TRBV27,TRBJ2-7,-,many,CASSFGRGYEQYF,TGTGCCAGCAGTTTTGGCAGGGGCTACGAGCAGTACTTC
TRBV20-1,TRBJ2-7,-,few,CSATNYEQYF,TGCAGTGCGACTAACTACGAGCAGTACTTC
TRBV5-1,TRBJ2-1,TRBD2,-,CASSPIAGVTDEQFF,TGCGCCAGCAGCCCCATAGCGGGAGTTACGGATGAGCAGTTCTTC
TRBV7-8,TRBJ1-5,TRBD1,-,CASSVRGLNNQPQHF,TGTGCCAGCAGCGTCAGGGGGCTTAACAATCAGCCCCAGCATTTT
TRBV30,TRBJ1-3,-,once,CAWSVRGIFSGNTIYF,TGTGCCTGGAGTGTACGGGGTATTTTCTCTGGAAACACCATATATTTT
TRBV12-3/TRBV12-4,TRBJ1-1,-,few,CASTLTMNTEAFF,TGTGCCAGCACCCTGACAATGAACACTGAAGCTTTCTTT
TRBV19,TRBJ2-6,-,-,CASSIVGGALSGANVLTF,TGTGCCAGTAGTATAGTGGGCGGGGCACTCTCTGGGGCCAACGTCCTGACTTTC
TRBV2,TRBJ2-2,TRBD1,-,CASSVEGTGRYTGELFF,TGTGCCAGCAGTGTTGAGGGGACAGGGCGGTACACCGGGGAGCTGTTTTTT
TRBV30,TRBJ2-7,-,-,CAWAGSGYEQYF,TGTGCCTGGGCGGGATCGGGGTACGAGCAGTACTTC
TRBV5-1,TRBJ2-3,-,-,CASKSGTGVTDTQYF,TGCGCCAGCAAGTCCGGGACTGGAGTTACAGATACGCAGTATTTT
TRBV6-5,TRBJ2-7,TRBD1,-,CASSTGQESSYEQYF,TGTGCCAGCAGTACGGGACAGGAGAGCTCCTACGAGCAGTACTTC
TRBV7-2,TRBJ2-7,-,once,CASSLEGVGDYEQYF,TGTGCCAGCAGCTTAGAGGGGGTAGGGGACTACGAGCAGTACTTC
TRBV19,TRBJ2-3,TRBD2,many,CASSTGTSVNTQYF,TGTGCCAGTAGTACCGGGACTAGCGTTAATACGCAGTATTTT
TRBV6-5,TRBJ2-1,-,-,CASKNVEGVSNEQFF,TGTGCCAGCAAGAATGTAGAGGGGGTGAGTAATGAGCAGTTCTTC
TRBV29-1,TRBJ2-5,TRBD1,-,CSVEPGQGDETQYF,TGCAGCGTTGAGCCGGGACAGGGGGATGAGACCCAGTACTTC
TRBV7-2,TRBJ1-1,-,-,CASSDNTYTEAFF,TGTGCCAGCAGCGACAACACCTACACTGAAGCTTTCTTT
TRBV30,TRBJ2-7,TRBD1,-,CAWSPGQGAFNEQYF,TGTGCCTGGAGTCCCGGACAGGGGGCGTTCAACGAGCAGTACTTC
TRBV5-1,TRBJ2-3,TRBD2,-,CASSSWTSGRGADTQYF,TGCGCCAGCAGCTCGTGGACTAGCGGGAGGGGGGCAGATACGCAGTATTTT
TRBV18,TRBJ1-1,TRBD1,-,CASSPRRDRGQNTEAFF,TGTGCCAGCTCACCTCGCCGGGACAGAGGGCAGAACACTGAAGCTTTCTTT
TRBV4-1,TRBJ2-7,TRBD1,-,CASSRGLGDSSYEQYF,TGCGCCAGCAGCCGGGGCCTTGGGGACAGTTCCTACGAGCAGTACTTC
TRBV7-9,TRBJ1-4,-,-,CASSLSSEKLFF,TGTGCCAGCAGCTTAAGCTCTGAAAAACTGTTTTTT
TRBV27,TRBJ1-1,TRBD1,-,CASRGQGHTEAFF,TGTGCCAGCAGGGGACAGGGGCACACTGAAGCTTTCTTT
TRBV28,TRBJ2-2,-,-,CASSLGAGYTGELFF,TGTGCCAGCAGCCTGGGGGCAGGATACACCGGGGAGCTGTTTTTT
TRBV11-2,TRBJ1-2,-,-,CASSLGVPGPYGYTF,TGTGCCAGCAGCTTAGGTGTGCCTGGGCCCTATGGCTACACCTTC
TRBV30,TRBJ2-1,TRBD2,-,CAWSAGLAGAYNEQFF,TGTGCCTGGAGTGCCGGGCTAGCGGGAGCCTACAATGAGCAGTTCTTC
TRBV5-1,TRBJ2-2,-,-,CASSTGQYTGELFF,TGCGCCAGCAGCACCGGACAGTACACCGGGGAGCTGTTTTTT
TRBV30,TRBJ1-5,TRBD1,-,CAWTTTGSGGAEQPQHF,TGTGCCTGGACCACAACCGGGTCAGGGGGCGCGGAGCAGCCCCAGCATTTT
TRBV19,TRBJ2-3,TRBD2,-,CASSIRGGGTDTQYF,TGTGCCAGTAGTATACGGGGGGGCGGCACAGATACGCAGTATTTT
TRBV5-1,TRBJ2-3,-,-,CASSLIGISSTDTQYF,TGCGCCAGCAGCTTGATCGGGATTTCTAGCACAGATACGCAGTATTTT
TRBV15,TRBJ2-7,TRBD2,-,CATSRPGAGGVYEQYF,TGTGCCACCAGCAGACCGGGGGCGGGAGGAGTCTACGAGCAGTACTTC
TRBV6-5,TRBJ1-2,TRBD1,-,CASTPGQGYGYTF,TGTGCCAGCACCCCGGGACAGGGGTACGGCTACACCTTC
TRBV5-5,TRBJ2-7,TRBD1,-,CASSHRDRGINEQYF,TGTGCCAGCAGCCACCGGGACAGGGGAATCAACGAGCAGTACTTC
TRBV10-1,TRBJ2-7,TRBD1,-,CATSTQGKIYEQYF,TGCGCCACCTCAACACAGGGGAAAATCTACGAGCAGTACTTC
TRBV19,TRBJ2-1,TRBD2,-,CASSIDGGAPRGEQFF,TGTGCCAGTAGTATAGACGGGGGGGCCCCCAGAGGTGAGCAGTTCTTC
TRBV3-1/TRBV3-2,TRBJ1-2,-,-,CASSQYENYGYTF,TGTGCCAGCAGCCAATACGAGAACTATGGCTACACCTTC
TRBV30,TRBJ1-4,-,few,CAWSVGESEKLFF,TGTGCCTGGAGTGTTGGGGAGTCAGAAAAACTGTTTTTT
TRBV10-2,TRBJ1-1,-,-,CASSGQMNTEAFF,TGCGCCAGCAGCGGACAGATGAACACTGAAGCTTTCTTT
TRBV4-2,TRBJ2-7,-,-,CASSRGGSYEQYF,TGTGCCAGCAGCCGGGGCGGATCCTACGAGCAGTACTTC
TRBV5-1,TRBJ1-1,-,-,CASSSGVPNTEAFF,TGCGCCAGCAGCTCGGGAGTTCCGAACACTGAAGCTTTCTTT
TRBV7-9,TRBJ2-1,TRBD1,-,CASSLSQGAGSYNEQFF,TGTGCCAGCAGCTTAAGTCAGGGGGCAGGCTCCTACAATGAGCAGTTCTTC
TRBV13,TRBJ1-2,-,-,CASSKGQRPNYGYTF,TGTGCCAGCAGCAAGGGACAAAGACCTAACTATGGCTACACCTTC
TRBV7-2,TRBJ1-2,TRBD1,-,CASSFWTGQNGYTF,TGTGCCAGCAGCTTCTGGACAGGGCAGAATGGCTACACCTTC
TRBV7-8,TRBJ2-3,-,-,CASSSGDSPTDTQYF,TGTGCCAGCAGCTCGGGGGACAGCCCCACAGATACGCAGTATTTT